The next 10 T cell receptor beta chains were all read from a single sample in a study of vaccination and CD4 T cells after COVID-19. The treatment is: 10-day PBMC culture with coronavirus spike peptide pools or control peptides (ViraFEST assay). Their specific antigens are unknown. Sequencing of the DNA from cultured CD4+ T cells was carried out with the Oncomine TCR Beta short-read assay. TCRdb recomputed calls from the PCR reads with MiXCR, one row per CDR3 protein. Among some 9,500 distinct CDR3 sequences listed, 55% to 80% were seen once. Material: CD4+ T cells from blood, cultured in vitro, obtained before SARS-CoV-2 vaccination. The origin of the receptors is a human donor who had recovered from COVID-19.

This chain links TRBV20-1 with TRBJ1-6, with TRBD1 matching over 7 bases. The germline gives CDR1 DFQATT, CDR2 SNEGSKA (reference sequence). V was clipped by 5 bases and J by 8 bases; unmatched bases: 15. The length of the CDR3 is 16 residues. CDR3 in DNA: TGCAGTGCTCAAAACTACGAGGGACAGTCCCATTCACCCCTCCACTTT. Its protein is CSAQNYEGQSHSPLHF.

The chain is built from TRBV7-2 and TRBJ2-1, with TRBD1 matching over 8 bases. This CDR3 is 14 amino acids long. Germline CDR1 SGHTA, CDR2 FQGNSA. Trimming took 5 bases from V and 4 from J; bases not matched to a gene: 4. CDR3 in amino acids: CASSLQGVYNEQFF. As DNA, the CDR3 is TGTGCCAGCAGCCTACAGGGGGTTTACAATGAGCAGTTCTTC.

This clonotype has more than one count but fewer than ten. The chain couples TRBV20-1 to TRBJ1-2; D is unclear. Germline CDR1 and CDR2: DFQATT and SNEGSKA (reference sequence). The V gene lost 6 bases and the J gene lost 3 bases, with 14 bases spanning the gap. This CDR3 region has 13 residues. DNA of the CDR3: TGCAGTGCCCCCCCTGGGTCCGACTATGGCTACACCTTC. Its protein product is CSAPPGSDYGYTF.

The chain employs TRBV6-1 and TRBJ1-5; D is unresolved. The germline gives CDR1 MNHNS, CDR2 SASEGT. The V end lost 4 bases, the J end lost 5 bases, and 18 bases lay between the germline ends. The CDR3 covers 16 residues. The CDR3 here is CASSVLERQTYQPQHF. The CDR3 nucleotides read TGTGCCAGCAGTGTTCTGGAAAGGCAGACCTATCAGCCCCAGCATTTT.

A single count supports this clonotype. V gene TRBV28 combines with J gene TRBJ1-3; D is unresolved. The CDR3 has 15 amino acids. Deletions cut 7 bases from V and 0 bases from J, with 13 bases between. CDR1 MDHEN and CDR2 SYDVKM come from the germline V gene. This chain's CDR3 is CASTLGASSGNTIYF. CDR3 DNA sequence: TGTGCCAGCACCCTAGGCGCGAGCTCTGGAAACACCATATATTTT.

The chain couples TRBV2 to TRBJ1-2; 8 nucleotides line up with TRBD1. Germline CDR1 and CDR2: SNHLY and FYNNEI. The CDR3 is 13 amino acids. The V and J ends lost 6 bases and 5 bases, in that order; junction bases with no gene match: 5. As DNA, the CDR3 is TGTGCCAGCAGCGAGGACAGGGAATATGGCTACACCTTC. It is translated as CASSEDREYGYTF.

This sequence joins TRBV20-1 and TRBJ2-2; perhaps TRBD2 as D (5 bases). Germline CDR1 is DFQATT and CDR2 is SNEGSKA (reference sequence). The CDR3 covers 13 residues. Trimming left V 3 bases short and J 6 bases short, with 11 bases between. The CDR3 here is CSASEGEAGELFF. The DNA for the CDR3 is TGCAGTGCTAGTGAGGGAGAGGCCGGGGAGCTGTTTTTT.

This clonotype was counted a few times. The chain has TRBV6-5 and TRBJ2-7, with 8 positions matching TRBD2. J lost 3 bases, V lost 0 bases, and 4 bases had no gene match. The V gene's germline CDR1 is MNHEY and CDR2 SVGAGI. This CDR3 has 15 residues. The CDR3 sequence: CASSYSWREDYEQYF. Here the CDR3 DNA reads TGTGCCAGCAGTTACTCGTGGCGGGAGGACTACGAGCAGTACTTC.

This chain joins TRBV2 and TRBJ2-2, with D possibly being TRBD1 (6 bases). CDR3 length: 13 residues. The V end was cut by 6 bases, the J end by 4 bases, with 9 bases between. Germline V gene lookup returns CDR1 SNHLY and CDR2 FYNNEI. CDR3 in DNA: TGTGCCAGCAGGCGACAGGTCACCGGGGAGCTGTTTTTT. This codes for CASRRQVTGELFF.

V gene TRBV20-1 combines with J gene TRBJ1-5; no clear D. In germline, CDR1 is DFQATT, CDR2 SNEGSKA (reference sequence). Trimming removed 2 bases at V and 6 bases at J, with 17 bases between. The CDR3 contains 15 residues. The chain's CDR3 is CSARPRVSFGQPQHF. As DNA, the CDR3 is TGCAGTGCTAGACCTAGGGTCTCCTTCGGTCAGCCCCAGCATTTT.